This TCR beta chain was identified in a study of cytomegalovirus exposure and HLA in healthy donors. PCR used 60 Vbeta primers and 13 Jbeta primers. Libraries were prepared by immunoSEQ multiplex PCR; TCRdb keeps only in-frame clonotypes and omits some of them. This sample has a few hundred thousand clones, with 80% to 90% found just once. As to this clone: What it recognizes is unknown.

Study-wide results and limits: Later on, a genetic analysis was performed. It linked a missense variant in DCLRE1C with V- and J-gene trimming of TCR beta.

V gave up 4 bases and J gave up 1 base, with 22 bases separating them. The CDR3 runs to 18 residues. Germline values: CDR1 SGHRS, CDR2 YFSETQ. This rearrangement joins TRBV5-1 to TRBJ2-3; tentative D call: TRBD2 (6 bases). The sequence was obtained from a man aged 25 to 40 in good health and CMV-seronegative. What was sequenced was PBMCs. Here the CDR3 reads CASSAEGAGKRGTDTQYF. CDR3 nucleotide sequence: TGCGCCAGCAGCGCGGAAGGGGCGGGCAAGCGGGGCACAGATACGCAGTATTTT.